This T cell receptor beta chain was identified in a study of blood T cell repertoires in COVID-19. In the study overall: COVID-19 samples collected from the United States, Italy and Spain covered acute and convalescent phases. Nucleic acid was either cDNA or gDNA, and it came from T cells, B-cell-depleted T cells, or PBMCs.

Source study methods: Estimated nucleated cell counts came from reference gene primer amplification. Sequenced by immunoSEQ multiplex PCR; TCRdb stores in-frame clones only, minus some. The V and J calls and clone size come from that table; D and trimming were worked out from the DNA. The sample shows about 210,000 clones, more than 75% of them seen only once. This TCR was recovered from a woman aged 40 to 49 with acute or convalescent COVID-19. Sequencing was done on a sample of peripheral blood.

The CDR3 loop is CASSPRGATNEKLFF. In DNA, the CDR3 is TGTGCCAGCAGCCCCAGGGGTGCAACTAATGAAAAACTGTTTTTT. The rearrangement joins TRBV3-1 (or the pseudogene TRBV3-2) to TRBJ1-4; D possibly corresponds to TRBD1 (6 bases). The germline V gene encodes CDR1 LGHDT and CDR2 YNNKEL (reference sequence). Trimming stripped 4 bases from V and 0 bases from J, with 9 bases between. The CDR3 consists of 15 residues.